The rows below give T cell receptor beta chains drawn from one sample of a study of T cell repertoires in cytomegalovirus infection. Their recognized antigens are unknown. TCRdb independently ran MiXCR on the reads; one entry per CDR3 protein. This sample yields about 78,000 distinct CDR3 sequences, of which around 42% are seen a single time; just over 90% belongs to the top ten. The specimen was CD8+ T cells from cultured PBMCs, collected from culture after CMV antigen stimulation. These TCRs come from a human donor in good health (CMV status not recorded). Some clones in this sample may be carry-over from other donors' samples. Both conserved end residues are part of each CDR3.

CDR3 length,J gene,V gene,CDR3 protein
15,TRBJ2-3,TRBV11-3,CASSSRDRDPDTQYF
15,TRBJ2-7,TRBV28,CASSLHRINGYEQYF
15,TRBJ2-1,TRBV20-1,CSARDTRGPWNEQFF
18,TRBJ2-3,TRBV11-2,CASSLGQTGVLGTDTQYF
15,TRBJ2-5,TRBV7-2,CASSLGPGGQETQYF
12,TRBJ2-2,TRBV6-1,CAVLTFTGELFF
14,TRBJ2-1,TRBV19,CASSVRGHYNEQFF
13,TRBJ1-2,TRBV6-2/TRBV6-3,CASSNVIRYGYTF
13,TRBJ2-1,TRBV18,CASSQTEYNEQFF
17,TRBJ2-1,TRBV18,CASSRSDRSLSYNEQFF
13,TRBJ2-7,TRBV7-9,CASSEGKTYEQYF
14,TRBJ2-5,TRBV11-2,CASSWALGRETQYF